This T cell receptor (beta chain) was documented in a study of blood T cells in healthy people across ages. Broader study findings: Significant beta diversity loss was already apparent by age approximately 38, declining roughly linearly.

CDR1 and CDR2 (germline): ENHRY, SYGVKD. The length of the CDR3 is 13 residues. Trimming stripped 2 bases from V and 13 bases from J, with 12 bases between. A J-beta primer mix and a sample-barcoded 5' primer were used in a second PCR of about 7 to 12 cycles. Unique molecular identifiers of 12 random nucleotides labeled each cDNA. Every individual sample yielded 3 million or more paired-end reads (each containing CDR3). TCRdb re-analysed the 5' RACE reads in MiXCR, keeping a single row per CDR3 protein. The sample shows hundreds of thousands of distinct CDR3 sequences, about three fifths of them seen only once. On this clonotype itself: Its antigen is unknown.

The sample providers were healthy Caucasian people from Russia, aged about 6 to 90. Material for sequencing was blood. The receptor was derived from a man aged 25 to 40 in good health. The genes are TRBV10-3 and TRBJ1-6; possible D gene TRBD1, 6 bases. The CDR3 region has the DNA TGTGCCATCAGTGAGGGACAGTTTGCCCCCCTCCACTTT. It yields the protein CAISEGQFAPLHF.